The clone carrying this T cell receptor beta chain was detected many times. Its antigen is undetermined. This specimen belongs to a study of CD8 T cells in ankylosing spondylitis. The ends lost 5 bases at V and 3 bases at J; junction bases unmatched: 4. The CDR3 is 15 residues long. Quantitative molecular-barcoded 5'-RACE generated the TCR beta libraries. TCRdb used MiXCR to reprocess the 5' RACE reads, holding one entry per CDR3 protein. The sample records 220,000 or so distinct CDR3 sequences, roughly a tenth being singletons. Study-wide results and limits: Reactive arthritis synovial fluid and blood previously showed some of these motif variants.

The V call is TRBV12-3 or TRBV12-4, the J call TRBJ2-1; 10 bases match TRBD1. The sequence derives from a male donor with ankylosing spondylitis or in good health (not recorded which). The material sequenced was blood, either unsorted or a sorted T cell fraction (not recorded which). The CDR3 sequence is CASSPRDRGYNEQFF. DNA of the CDR3: TGTGCCAGCAGTCCACGGGACAGGGGCTACAATGAGCAGTTCTTC.